This is a list of T cell receptor beta chains from one sample in a study of human T cells and chemical hapten exposure. Using its own MiXCR run on the RACE reads, TCRdb lists one record per CDR3 protein. Of 30,000 to 40,000 distinct CDR3 sequences in the sample, more than 6% were seen once. The sample was whole blood, taken in connection with sensitization to the hapten diphenylcyclopropenone (DPC). These receptors all stem from a woman in her 30s with alopecia areata. Some clones in this sample may be carry-over from other donors' samples. Each CDR3 is given with its conserved first and last residue. Fields, in order: J gene, V gene, CDR3 protein.

TRBJ2-3	TRBV7-9	CASSSSGTDTQYF
TRBJ2-7	TRBV12-3/TRBV12-4	CASSPGYGDEQYF
TRBJ1-5	TRBV18	CASSPPAQGESPPQHF
TRBJ2-7	TRBV3-1	CASSQASRSYEQYF
TRBJ1-1	TRBV5-1	CASSLGTAGAFF
TRBJ2-1	TRBV20-1	CSARDPFGQGSYNEQFF
TRBJ2-1	TRBV16	CASSPQGNEQFF
TRBJ1-4	TRBV6-6	CASSGLRGEKLFF
TRBJ1-5	TRBV20-1	CSARTGGSYSNQPQHF
TRBJ2-3	TRBV9	CASSDNPPGLAGGPTDTQYF
TRBJ2-7	TRBV6-5	CASSPVGVGYEQYF
TRBJ1-4	TRBV7-2	CASSYTGSTNEKLFF
TRBJ1-5	TRBV29-1	CSVAKNSNQPQHF
TRBJ2-3	TRBV12-3/TRBV12-4	CASRARGGDTQYF
TRBJ1-6	TRBV12-3/TRBV12-4	CASTGAHNSPLHF
TRBJ2-2	TRBV5-1	CASSFGVPAGELFF
TRBJ2-7	TRBV6-5	CASSYTRAGNLREQYF
TRBJ2-2	TRBV12-3/TRBV12-4	CASSSDVDTGELFF
TRBJ1-2	TRBV5-4	CASFRDTGLEKGVNTF
TRBJ1-5	TRBV7-2	CASSATYSNQPQHF
TRBJ2-5	TRBV6-6	CASSYSRETQYF
TRBJ1-5	TRBV7-8	CASSSTDRGQPQHF
TRBJ2-7	TRBV5-1	CASSLGVQIYEQYF
TRBJ2-1	TRBV20-1	CSARVVDYNEQFF
TRBJ1-5	TRBV7-8	CASSFEGVPNQPQHF
TRBJ1-1	TRBV7-2	CASSPRPRGTMGTEAFF
TRBJ2-3	TRBV12-3/TRBV12-4	CASTGADPGDTQYF
TRBJ1-6	TRBV12-3/TRBV12-4	CASSLEINSPLHF
TRBJ1-6	TRBV13	CASSTGTGNSPLHF
TRBJ2-7	TRBV12-3/TRBV12-4	CASSSRAFYEQYF
TRBJ2-3	TRBV3-1	CASSQAGSGRTYTQYF
TRBJ2-2	TRBV5-1	CASSSLAGSNTGELFF
TRBJ2-3	TRBV6-2/TRBV6-3	CASNLAGGTDTQYF
TRBJ1-4	TRBV20-1	CSAPPPTGTNEKLFF
TRBJ2-7	TRBV4-1	CASSHGTSYEQYF
TRBJ2-4	TRBV6-6	CASGENLAKNIQYF
TRBJ1-1	TRBV6-2/TRBV6-3	CASSYRGRTEAFF
TRBJ1-4	TRBV6-2/TRBV6-3	CASSPRREKLFF
TRBJ2-5	TRBV13	CASSSTKETQYF
TRBJ2-7	TRBV7-9	CASSQIKYRDTSSYEQYF
TRBJ2-3	TRBV7-8	CASSPGLAYTDTQYF
TRBJ1-6	TRBV12-3/TRBV12-4	CASSLGQSYNSPLHF
TRBJ1-5	TRBV19	CASSPLVPGPQHF
TRBJ2-5	TRBV4-3	CASSHSRTSRGETQYF
TRBJ2-5	TRBV27	CASSLGVLGTQYF
TRBJ2-7	TRBV30	CAWSPRPREVYEQYF
TRBJ2-2	TRBV3-1	CASSQGASAGELFF
TRBJ1-1	TRBV2	CASSVGQGVDTEAFF
TRBJ1-5	TRBV27	CASSYLGGQPQHF
TRBJ2-5	TRBV6-5	CAVLAGGTQETQYF
TRBJ1-6	TRBV7-3	CASGTGERNSPLHF
TRBJ1-1	TRBV7-2	CASSLDRVNTEAFF
TRBJ2-3	TRBV5-1	CASRKDRGTGSGRTDTQYF
TRBJ2-7	TRBV4-2	CASSHGQGANEQYF